The clone carrying this T cell receptor (beta chain) was counted a few times. Its cognate antigen is unknown. The entry originates in a study of beta chain features in type 1 diabetes. Background on the study: In age, gender and cell yields, patients were similar to healthy donors.

The study reverse transcribed the entire isolated RNA, so it sequenced expressed TCRB transcripts. Naive, central memory and regulatory T cell samples averaged around 3.5 million immunoSEQ reads each. The protocol was immunoSEQ multiplex PCR, while the TCRdb copy is restricted to in-frame clones and leaves out a portion. The sample contains around 170,000 clones, approximately 8.7% of which appear only once. The study's findings and limits: In every one of the four CD4+ subsets, TCRB CDR3s were moderately but significantly shorter in Type 1 diabetes patients.

Cells sorted by CD45RO/CCR7/CD25/CD127/CD95/CD27 comprised CD4+ naive, central memory, regulatory and stem cell-like memory cells. This CDR3 contains 18 residues. Looked up from germline, CDR1 is SGHRS and CDR2 is YFSETQ. V gave up 0 bases and J gave up 1 base, with 19 bases separating them. The chain couples TRBV5-1 to TRBJ2-5; maybe TRBD2 (5 bases). The sequence was obtained from a woman aged 30 to 39 with type 1 diabetes. The sample taken for sequencing was central memory CD4+ T cells from blood. For the CDR3, the DNA is TGCGCCAGCAGCTTGGCTCTAGAATATGCGGGTGGCCAAGAGACCCAGTACTTC. Translated, it gives CASSLALEYAGGQETQYF. The whole variable domain, filled in from reference TRBV5-1 and TRBJ2-5, reads KAGVTQTPRYLIKTRGQQVTLSCSPISGHRSVSWYQQTPGQGLQFLFEYFSETQRNKGNFPGRFSGRQFSNSRSEMNVSTLELGDSALYLCASSLALEYAGGQETQYFGPGTRLLVL.